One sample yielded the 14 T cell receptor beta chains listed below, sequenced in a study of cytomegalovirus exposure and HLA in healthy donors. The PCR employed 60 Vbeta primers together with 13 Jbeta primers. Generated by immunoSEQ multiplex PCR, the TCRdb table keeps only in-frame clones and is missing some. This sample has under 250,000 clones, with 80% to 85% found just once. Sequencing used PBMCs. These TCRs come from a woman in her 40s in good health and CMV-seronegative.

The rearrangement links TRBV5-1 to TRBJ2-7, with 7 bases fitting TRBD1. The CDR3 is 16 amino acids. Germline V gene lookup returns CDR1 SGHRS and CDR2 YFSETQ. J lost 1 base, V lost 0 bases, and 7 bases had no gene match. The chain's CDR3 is CASSLARDSPSYEQYF. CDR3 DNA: TGCGCCAGCAGCTTGGCCAGGGACAGCCCTTCCTACGAGCAGTACTTC.

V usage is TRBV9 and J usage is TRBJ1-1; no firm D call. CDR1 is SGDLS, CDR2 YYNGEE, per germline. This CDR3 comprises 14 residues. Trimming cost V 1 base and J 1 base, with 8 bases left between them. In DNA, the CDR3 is TGTGCCAGCAGCGTATCTGGAGGGAACACTGAAGCTTTCTTT. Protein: CASSVSGGNTEAFF.

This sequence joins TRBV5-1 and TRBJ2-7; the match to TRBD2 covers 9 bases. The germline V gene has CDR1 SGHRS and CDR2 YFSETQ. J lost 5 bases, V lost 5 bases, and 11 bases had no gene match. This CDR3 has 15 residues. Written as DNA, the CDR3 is TGCGCCAGCAGGTTTAGCGGGAGCGGCGGGAACGAGCAGTACTTC. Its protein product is CASRFSGSGGNEQYF.

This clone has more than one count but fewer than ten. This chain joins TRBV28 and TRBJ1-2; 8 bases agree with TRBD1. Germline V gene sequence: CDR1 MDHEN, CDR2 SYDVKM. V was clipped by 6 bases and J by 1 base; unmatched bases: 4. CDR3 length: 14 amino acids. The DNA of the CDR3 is TGTGCCAGCAGACGGACAGGGAGTAACTATGGCTACACCTTC. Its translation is CASRRTGSNYGYTF.

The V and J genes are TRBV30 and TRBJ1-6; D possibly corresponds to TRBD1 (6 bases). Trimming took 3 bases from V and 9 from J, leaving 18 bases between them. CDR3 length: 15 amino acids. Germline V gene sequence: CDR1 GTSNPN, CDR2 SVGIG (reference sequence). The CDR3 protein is CAWSQRSGERSPLHF. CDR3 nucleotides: TGTGCCTGGAGCCAACGATCAGGGGAACGTTCACCCCTCCACTTT.

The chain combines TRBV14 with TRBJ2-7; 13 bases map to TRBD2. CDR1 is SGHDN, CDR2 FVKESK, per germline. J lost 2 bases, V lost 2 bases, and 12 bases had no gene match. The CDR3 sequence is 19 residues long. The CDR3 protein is CASSQSRRGTSGTAYEQYF. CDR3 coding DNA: TGTGCCAGCAGCCAATCACGGAGGGGGACTAGCGGGACTGCCTACGAGCAGTACTTC.

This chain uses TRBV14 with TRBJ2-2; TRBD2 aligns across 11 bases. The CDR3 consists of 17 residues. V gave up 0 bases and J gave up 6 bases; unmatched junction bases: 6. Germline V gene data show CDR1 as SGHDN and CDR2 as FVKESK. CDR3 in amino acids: CASSQDLILAGAGELFF. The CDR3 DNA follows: TGTGCCAGCAGCCAAGATCTTATACTAGCGGGAGCCGGGGAGCTGTTTTTT.

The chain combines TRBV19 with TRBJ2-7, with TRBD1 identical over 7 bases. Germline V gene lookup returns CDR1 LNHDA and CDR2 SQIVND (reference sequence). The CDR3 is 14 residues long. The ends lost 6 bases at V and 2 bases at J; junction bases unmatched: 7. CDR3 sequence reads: CASSTQGRAYEQYF. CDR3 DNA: TGTGCCAGTAGCACACAGGGGAGAGCCTACGAGCAGTACTTC.

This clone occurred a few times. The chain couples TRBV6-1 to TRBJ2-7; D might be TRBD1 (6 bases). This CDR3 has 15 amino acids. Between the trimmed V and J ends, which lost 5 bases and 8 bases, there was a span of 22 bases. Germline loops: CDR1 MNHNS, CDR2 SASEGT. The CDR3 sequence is CASSRGTTGLPQQYF. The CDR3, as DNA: TGTGCCAGCAGTCGTGGGACAACCGGACTCCCACAGCAGTACTTC.

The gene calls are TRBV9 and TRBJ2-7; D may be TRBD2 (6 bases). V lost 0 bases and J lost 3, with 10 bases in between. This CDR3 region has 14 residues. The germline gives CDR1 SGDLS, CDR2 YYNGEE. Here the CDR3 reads CASSVEEGYYEQYF. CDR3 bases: TGTGCCAGCAGCGTAGAGGAGGGGTACTACGAGCAGTACTTC.

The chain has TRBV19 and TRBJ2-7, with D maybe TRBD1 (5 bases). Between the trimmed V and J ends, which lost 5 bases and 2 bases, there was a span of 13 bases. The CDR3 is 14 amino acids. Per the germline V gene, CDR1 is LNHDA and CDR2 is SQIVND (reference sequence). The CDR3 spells CASSVPGPTYEQYF. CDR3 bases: TGTGCCAGTAGTGTGCCAGGGCCAACCTACGAGCAGTACTTC.

The CDR3 here is CASSSIAGDNEQFF. Here the CDR3 DNA reads TGTGCCAGCAGCTCTATAGCGGGAGACAATGAGCAGTTCTTC. V and J are TRBV7-3 and TRBJ2-1, with 9 nucleotides matching TRBD2. V lost 4 bases to trimming and J lost 5 bases; unmatched junction nucleotides: 3. CDR1 SGHTA and CDR2 FQGTGA come from the germline V gene. CDR3 length equals 14 residues.

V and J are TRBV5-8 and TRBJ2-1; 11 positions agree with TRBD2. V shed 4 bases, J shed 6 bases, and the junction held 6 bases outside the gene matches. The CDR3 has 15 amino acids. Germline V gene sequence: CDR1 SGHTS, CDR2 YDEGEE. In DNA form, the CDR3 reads TGTGCCAGCAGCCCCGGGACTAGCGGTACCAATGAGCAGTTCTTC. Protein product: CASSPGTSGTNEQFF.

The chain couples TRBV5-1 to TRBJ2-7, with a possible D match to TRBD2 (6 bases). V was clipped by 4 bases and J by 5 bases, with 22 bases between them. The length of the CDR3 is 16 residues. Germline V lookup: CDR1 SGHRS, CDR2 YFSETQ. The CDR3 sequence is CASSPLASIGGNEQYF. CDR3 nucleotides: TGCGCCAGCAGCCCCCTTGCTTCGATCGGAGGGAACGAGCAGTACTTC.